This T cell receptor (beta chain) was sequenced during a study of graft-versus-host responses after intestinal transplantation. Study overall: After anti-thymocyte globulin induction, recipients took tacrolimus and steroids for around 3 years.

As to this clone: Its antigen is unknown.

The data were produced by immunoSEQ multiplex PCR, yet TCRdb's version contains in-frame clones alone and is incomplete. The sample carries 100,000 or so clones, about nine tenths recorded once. General study findings and limits: The authors found GvH clones in recipient marrow, some appearing first in ileum or blood. Researchers found peak circulating GvH clone levels linked to early post-transplant HvG declines. Individuals carrying graft-donor T cell macrochimerism showed high graft-versus-host to host-versus-graft clonal ratios in allografts.

The TCR comes from a human donor who was the organ donor for an intestinal transplant. The sample here was unstimulated CD4+ T cells sorted from spleen or lymph node cells, taken before transplant.

The CDR3 here is CASSLRGRRGGTDTQYF. CDR3 in DNA: TGTGCCAGCAGCTTAAGAGGGCGGAGGGGCGGCACAGATACGCAGTATTTT. The gene calls are TRBV12-1 and TRBJ2-3; the table's TRBD2 call for D was not verified on the DNA. TRBV12-1 counts as a pseudogene. CDR3 size: 17 residues.